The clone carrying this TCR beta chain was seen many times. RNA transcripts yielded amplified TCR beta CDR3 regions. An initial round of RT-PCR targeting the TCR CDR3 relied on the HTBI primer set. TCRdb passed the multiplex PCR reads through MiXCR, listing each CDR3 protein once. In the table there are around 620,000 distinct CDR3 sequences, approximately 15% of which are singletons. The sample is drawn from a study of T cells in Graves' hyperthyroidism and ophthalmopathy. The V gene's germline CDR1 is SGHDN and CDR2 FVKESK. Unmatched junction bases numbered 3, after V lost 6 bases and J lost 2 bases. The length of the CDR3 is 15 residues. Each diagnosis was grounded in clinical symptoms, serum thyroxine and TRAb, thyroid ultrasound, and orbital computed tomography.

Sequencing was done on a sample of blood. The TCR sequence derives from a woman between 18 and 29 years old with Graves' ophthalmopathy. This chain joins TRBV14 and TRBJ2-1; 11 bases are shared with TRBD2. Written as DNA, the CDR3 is TGTGCCAGCAGGGAGACTAGCGGGGCCTACAATGAGCAGTTCTTC. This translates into CASRETSGAYNEQFF.